The next 17 T cell receptor beta chains were all read from a single sample in a study of blood T cell repertoires in COVID-19. Only in-frame clones appear in the TCRdb table, and some are missing; sequencing was by immunoSEQ multiplex PCR. The repertoire has roughly 100,000 clones, 85% of them found once; the top ten carry about 1.7%. The sequenced material came from peripheral blood. The receptors stem from a woman in her 70s with active or convalescent COVID-19.

This chain uses TRBV19 with TRBJ1-6; D not certain. CDR3 length: 16 residues. Trimming took 2 bases from V and 0 from J, leaving 8 bases between them. Germline CDR1 is LNHDA and CDR2 is SQIVND (reference sequence). CDR3 protein: CASSIQLGSYNSPLHF. CDR3 DNA: TGTGCCAGTAGTATACAACTTGGCTCCTATAATTCACCCCTCCACTTT.

The V call is TRBV6-5, the J call TRBJ2-1, with 7 positions matching TRBD1. V lost 0 bases and J lost 9; bases outside the gene matches: 8. The CDR3 contains 15 residues. The germline V gene has CDR1 MNHEY and CDR2 SVGAGI. The DNA of the CDR3 is TGTGCCAGCAGTTACTCGGGGACAGTCTCCGTTGAGCAGTTCTTC. This gives the protein CASSYSGTVSVEQFF.

This rearrangement joins TRBV4-2 to TRBJ1-6; D is possibly TRBD1 (5 bases). The CDR3 has 15 amino acids. Germline CDR1 reads LGHNA; CDR2 reads YNFKEQ. The V and J ends lost 0 bases and 10 bases respectively, with 13 bases between them. The CDR3 region is CASSQDNRQGSPLHF. In DNA form, the CDR3 reads TGTGCCAGCAGCCAAGATAACAGGCAAGGCTCACCCCTCCACTTT.

This chain links TRBV6-1 with TRBJ1-1; 7 positions agree with TRBD1. The germline V gene has CDR1 MNHNS and CDR2 SASEGT. The CDR3 contains 15 residues. The V gene end was trimmed by 3 bases and the J gene end by 1 base; junction bases not matched to a gene: 5. The CDR3 DNA reads TGTGCCAGCAGTGATACAGGGGTGGGGAACACTGAAGCTTTCTTT. Translated, it gives CASSDTGVGNTEAFF.

The chain recombines TRBV6-5 with TRBJ1-1; no firm D call. Per the germline V gene, CDR1 is MNHEY and CDR2 is SVGAGI. This CDR3 contains 14 residues. V was pared by 4 bases and J by 5 bases, with 14 bases between. CDR3 coding DNA: TGTGCCAGCAGTTCCCTCTTGGGGAGGACTGAAGCTTTCTTT. It encodes CASSSLLGRTEAFF.

The chain is built from TRBV23-1 and TRBJ1-2, with a weak D call TRBD1 (6 bases). TRBV23-1 is an ORF, and what it does is uncertain. V shed 2 bases and J shed 4 bases, with 11 bases lying between them. The CDR3 loop spans 14 amino acids. CDR3 in amino acids: CASSQEIGGYGYTF. The CDR3 DNA reads as TGCGCCAGCAGTCAAGAGATAGGGGGCTATGGCTACACCTTC.

The V and J genes are TRBV30 and TRBJ2-7, with TRBD1 identical over 7 bases. Germline V gene data show CDR1 as GTSNPN and CDR2 as SVGIG (reference sequence). The CDR3 is made up of 14 amino acids. The V and J ends lost 0 bases and 4 bases, in that order; junction bases with no gene match: 6. The CDR3 DNA reads TGTGCCTGGAGTGTAGGGGGCGTTGGGTACGAGCAGTACTTC. Translated, it gives CAWSVGGVGYEQYF.

DNA for the CDR3: TGTGCCAGTAGTATAGGGGGACAACCTCAGCCCCAGCATTTT. It is translated as CASSIGGQPQPQHF. The chain is built from TRBV19 and TRBJ1-5; D might be TRBD1 (6 bases). Germline assignment: CDR1 LNHDA and CDR2 SQIVND (reference sequence). CDR3 length: 14 residues. V lost 1 base to trimming and J lost 6 bases, with 10 bases between them.

The chain combines TRBV7-2 with TRBJ2-1, with 8 bases matching TRBD2. This CDR3 comprises 16 residues. V lost 3 bases to trimming and J lost 2 bases; unmatched junction nucleotides: 6. Germline V gives CDR1 SGHTA, CDR2 FQGNSA. The CDR3 protein is CASSFVSGGPYNEQFF. CDR3 bases: TGTGCCAGCAGCTTTGTGTCGGGGGGGCCCTACAATGAGCAGTTCTTC.

This rearrangement joins TRBV28 to TRBJ2-2; 8 nucleotides line up with TRBD1. J was trimmed by 7 bases and V by 6 bases; bases with no gene match: 7. CDR1 and CDR2 from the germline V gene are MDHEN and SYDVKM. CDR3 length: 14 residues. CDR3 DNA sequence: TGTGCCAGCAGCCGGGACAGGACTAACGGGGAGCTGTTTTTT. The encoded protein is CASSRDRTNGELFF.

The gene calls are TRBV12-3 or TRBV12-4 and TRBJ1-1; the D gene is possibly TRBD1 (5 bases). The CDR3 runs to 13 residues. Trimming took 2 bases from V and 1 from J, leaving 5 bases between them. CDR3 amino acids: CASSLQGNTEAFF. DNA for the CDR3: TGTGCCAGCAGTTTACAGGGGAACACTGAAGCTTTCTTT.

This sequence joins TRBV3-1 (or the pseudogene TRBV3-2) and TRBJ2-7; no clear D. Germline CDR1 is LGHDT and CDR2 is YNNKEL (reference sequence). V dropped 5 bases and J dropped 7 bases, with 12 bases sitting between them. This CDR3 spans 12 amino acids. As DNA, the CDR3 is TGTGCCAGCAGCGGAGATTCGGGTGAGCAGTACTTC. Translation gives CASSGDSGEQYF.

J is TRBJ2-4 and V is TRBV28; 10 bases align to TRBD1. Germline-derived CDR1 and CDR2 are MDHEN and SYDVKM. The length of the CDR3 is 15 residues. Trimming cost V 8 bases and J 6 bases; bases outside gene matches: 10. DNA for the CDR3: TGTGCCAGCCAGACGCCGGGACAGGGGTCAAACATTCAGTACTTC. It yields the protein CASQTPGQGSNIQYF. Full variable domain (outside the CDR3, taken from reference TRBV28 and TRBJ2-4): DVKVTQSSRYLVKRTGEKVFLECVQDMDHENMFWYRQDPGLGLRLIYFSYDVKMKEKGDIPEGYSVSREKKERFSLILESASTNQTSMYLCASQTPGQGSNIQYFGAGTRLSVL.

The chain recombines TRBV7-9 with TRBJ1-5, with a tentative D call TRBD1 (6 bases). V gave up 2 bases and J gave up 6 bases, with 11 bases separating them. Germline loops: CDR1 SEHNR, CDR2 FQNEAQ (reference sequence). The CDR3 sequence is 14 residues long. The CDR3 is CASSLSQGGQPQHF. CDR3 bases: TGTGCCAGCAGCTTATCACAGGGTGGTCAGCCCCAGCATTTT.

The chain couples TRBV6-2 or TRBV6-3 to TRBJ1-1; D is unclear. Trimming pared 4 bases from V and 2 bases from J, leaving 11 bases between. This CDR3 spans 14 amino acids. CDR1 MNHEY and CDR2 SVGEGT come from the germline V gene. This CDR3 is CASSFQGANTEAFF. The CDR3 DNA reads TGTGCCAGCAGTTTCCAAGGAGCCAACACTGAAGCTTTCTTT.

The gene calls are TRBV10-3 and TRBJ2-7; 8 bases are a match to TRBD1. Germline V CDR1 and CDR2: ENHRY, SYGVKD. Trimming removed 6 bases from V and 1 base from J; junction bases left unmatched: 5. This CDR3 has 14 residues. CDR3 sequence (DNA): TGTGCCATCAGCCCGGACAGGGATTCCTACGAGCAGTACTTC. Translating it yields CAISPDRDSYEQYF.

The rearrangement uses TRBV6-6 and TRBJ2-1; D is perhaps TRBD1 (5 bases). Germline V gene data show CDR1 as MNHNY and CDR2 as SVGAGI (reference sequence). The CDR3 runs to 14 residues. The V end was cut by 9 bases, the J end by 1 base, with 13 bases between. CDR3 sequence reads: CASSFDRSYNEQFF. Here the CDR3 DNA reads TGTGCCAGTTCATTCGACAGATCCTACAATGAGCAGTTCTTC.